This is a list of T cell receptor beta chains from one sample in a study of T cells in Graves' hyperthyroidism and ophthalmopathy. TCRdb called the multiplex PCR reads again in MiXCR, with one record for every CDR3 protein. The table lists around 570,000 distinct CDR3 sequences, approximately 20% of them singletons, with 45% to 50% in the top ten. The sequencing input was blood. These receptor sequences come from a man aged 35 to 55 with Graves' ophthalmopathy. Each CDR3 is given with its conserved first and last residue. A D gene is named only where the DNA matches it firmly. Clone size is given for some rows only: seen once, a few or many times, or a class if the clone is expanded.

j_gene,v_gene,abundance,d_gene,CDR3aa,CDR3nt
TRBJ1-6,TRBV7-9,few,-,CASSSRDIYNSPLHF,TGTGCCAGCAGCTCACGGGACATCTATAATTCACCCCTCCACTTT
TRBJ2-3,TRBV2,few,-,CASRGSRDSSTDTQYF,TGTGCCAGCAGGGGGAGCCGGGACTCTTCCACAGATACGCAGTATTTT
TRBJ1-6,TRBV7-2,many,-,CASTDRGSPLHF,TGTGCCAGCACCGATCGCGGTTCACCCCTCCACTTT
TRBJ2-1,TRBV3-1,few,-,CASSQAGAGEQFF,TGTGCCAGCAGCCAAGCGGGGGCGGGTGAGCAGTTCTTC
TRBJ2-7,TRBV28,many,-,CASSLRGVPYEQYF,TGTGCCAGCAGTTTAAGGGGGGTACCCTACGAGCAGTACTTC
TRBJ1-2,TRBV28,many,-,CASSTLGQNYYGYTF,TGTGCCAGCAGTACATTAGGGCAGAACTACTATGGCTACACCTTC
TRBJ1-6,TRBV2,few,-,CASSLRVTLHF,TGTGCCAGCAGCCTAAGGGTGACCCTCCACTTT
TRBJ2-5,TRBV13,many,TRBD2,CASSDTSGAQQTQYF,TGTGCCAGCAGCGACACTAGCGGGGCCCAACAGACCCAGTACTTC
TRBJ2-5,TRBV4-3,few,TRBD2,CASSQDPGGETQYF,TGCGCCAGCAGCCAAGATCCGGGGGGGGAGACCCAGTACTTC
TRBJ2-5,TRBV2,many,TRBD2,CASILSLADQETQYF,TGTGCCAGCATCCTCTCACTAGCGGACCAAGAGACCCAGTACTTC
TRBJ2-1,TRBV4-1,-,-,CASSQDSYPANSYNEQFF,TGCGCCAGCAGCCAAGATTCCTATCCGGCTAACTCCTACAATGAGCAGTTCTTC
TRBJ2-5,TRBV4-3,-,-,CASQDVPGGHQETQYF,TGCGCCAGCCAAGACGTCCCGGGGGGCCACCAAGAGACCCAGTACTTC
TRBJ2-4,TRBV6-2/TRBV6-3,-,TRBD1,CASSYGDRLAKNIQYF,TGTGCCAGCAGTTACGGGGACAGGTTAGCCAAAAACATTCAGTACTTC
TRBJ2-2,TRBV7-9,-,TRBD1,CASSLAWRTGSSGELFF,TGTGCCAGCAGCTTAGCGTGGAGGACAGGCTCCTCCGGGGAGCTGTTTTTT
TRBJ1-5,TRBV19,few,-,CASSIVPSQPQHF,TGTGCCAGTAGTATAGTCCCCTCGCAGCCCCAGCATTTT
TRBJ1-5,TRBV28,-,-,CASSYEGQPQHF,TGTGCCAGCAGTTATGAGGGGCAGCCCCAGCATTTT
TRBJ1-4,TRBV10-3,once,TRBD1,CAISTADRGNEKLFF,TGTGCCATCAGTACGGCCGACAGGGGAAATGAAAAACTGTTTTTT
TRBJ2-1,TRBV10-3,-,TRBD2,CAISDSTSGRYEQFF,TGTGCCATCAGTGATAGTACTAGCGGGAGGTATGAGCAGTTCTTC
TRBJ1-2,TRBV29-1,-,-,CSVETLGYGYTF,TGCAGCGTTGAAACCCTTGGATATGGCTACACCTTC
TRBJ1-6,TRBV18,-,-,CASSPGRRSSYNSPLHF,TGTGCCAGCTCACCGGGACGGAGGAGCTCCTATAATTCACCCCTCCACTTT
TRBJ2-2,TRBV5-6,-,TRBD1,CASSLTDRDPGELFF,TGTGCCAGCAGCTTGACGGACAGGGACCCCGGGGAGCTGTTTTTT
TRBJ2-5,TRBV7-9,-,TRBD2,CASSSGTNRQYF,TGTGCCAGCAGCTCCGGGACTAATAGACAGTACTTC